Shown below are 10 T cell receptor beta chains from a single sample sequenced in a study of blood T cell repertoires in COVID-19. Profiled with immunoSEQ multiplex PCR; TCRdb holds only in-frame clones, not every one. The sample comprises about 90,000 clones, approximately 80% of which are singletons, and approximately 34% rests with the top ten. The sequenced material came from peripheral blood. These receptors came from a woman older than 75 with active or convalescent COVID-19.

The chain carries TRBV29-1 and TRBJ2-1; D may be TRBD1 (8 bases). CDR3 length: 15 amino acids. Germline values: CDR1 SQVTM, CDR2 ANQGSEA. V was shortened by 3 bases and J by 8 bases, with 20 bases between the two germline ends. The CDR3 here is CSVDRGAGGFDEQFF. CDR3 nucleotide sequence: TGCAGCGTTGATCGGGGGGCAGGGGGCTTTGATGAGCAGTTCTTC.

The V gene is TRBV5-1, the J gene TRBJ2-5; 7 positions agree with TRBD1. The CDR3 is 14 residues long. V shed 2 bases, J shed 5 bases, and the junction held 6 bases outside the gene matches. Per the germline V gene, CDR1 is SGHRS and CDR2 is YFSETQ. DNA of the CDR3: TGCGCCAGCAGCTTACAGGGGCCCCGGGAGACCCAGTACTTC. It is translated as CASSLQGPRETQYF.

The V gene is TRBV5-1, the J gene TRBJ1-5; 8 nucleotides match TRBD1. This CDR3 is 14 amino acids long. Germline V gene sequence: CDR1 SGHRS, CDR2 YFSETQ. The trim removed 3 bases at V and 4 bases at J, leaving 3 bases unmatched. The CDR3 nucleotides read TGCGCCAGCAGCTCGGGACAGGATAATCAGCCCCAGCATTTT. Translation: CASSSGQDNQPQHF. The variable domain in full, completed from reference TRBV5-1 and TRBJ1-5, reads KAGVTQTPRYLIKTRGQQVTLSCSPISGHRSVSWYQQTPGQGLQFLFEYFSETQRNKGNFPGRFSGRQFSNSRSEMNVSTLELGDSALYLCASSSGQDNQPQHFGDGTRLSIL.

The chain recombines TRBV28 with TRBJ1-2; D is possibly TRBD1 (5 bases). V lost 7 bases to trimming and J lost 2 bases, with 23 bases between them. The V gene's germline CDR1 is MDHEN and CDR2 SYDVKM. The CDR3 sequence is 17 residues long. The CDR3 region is CASMGPGRVGVNYGYTF. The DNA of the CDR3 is TGTGCCAGCATGGGGCCCGGGAGGGTTGGAGTAAACTATGGCTACACCTTC.

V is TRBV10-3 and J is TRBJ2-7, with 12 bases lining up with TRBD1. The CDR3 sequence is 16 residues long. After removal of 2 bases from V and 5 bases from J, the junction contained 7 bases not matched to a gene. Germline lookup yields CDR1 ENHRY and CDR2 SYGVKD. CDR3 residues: CAISEPGQGASNEQYF. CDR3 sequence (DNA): TGTGCCATCAGTGAGCCGGGACAGGGGGCAAGTAACGAGCAGTACTTC.

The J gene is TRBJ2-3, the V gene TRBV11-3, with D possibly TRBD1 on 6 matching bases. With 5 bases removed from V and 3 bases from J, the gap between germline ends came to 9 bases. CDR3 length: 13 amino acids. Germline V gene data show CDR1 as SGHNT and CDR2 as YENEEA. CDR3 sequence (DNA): TGTGCCAGCAGCACCACAGGGACAGATACGCAGTATTTT. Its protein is CASSTTGTDTQYF.

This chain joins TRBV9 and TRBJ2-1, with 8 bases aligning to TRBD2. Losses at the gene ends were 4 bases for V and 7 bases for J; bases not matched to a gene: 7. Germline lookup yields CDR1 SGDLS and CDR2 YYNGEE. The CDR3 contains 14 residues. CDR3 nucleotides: TGTGCCAGCAGCCCCGGGGTAGCGGGGAATGAGCAGTTCTTC. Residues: CASSPGVAGNEQFF.

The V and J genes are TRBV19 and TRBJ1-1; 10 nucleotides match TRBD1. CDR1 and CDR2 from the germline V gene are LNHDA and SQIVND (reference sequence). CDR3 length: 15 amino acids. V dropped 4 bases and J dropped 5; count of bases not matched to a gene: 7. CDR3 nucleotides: TGTGCCAGTAGTAGTTGGGACAGGGGAAGAACTGAAGCTTTCTTT. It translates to CASSSWDRGRTEAFF.

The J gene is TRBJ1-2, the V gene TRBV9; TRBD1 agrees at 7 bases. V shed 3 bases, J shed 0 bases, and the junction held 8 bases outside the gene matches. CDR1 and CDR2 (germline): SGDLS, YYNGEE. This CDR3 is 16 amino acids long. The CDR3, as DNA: TGTGCCAGCAGCGGATACGGGACAGCCCCTAACTATGGCTACACCTTC. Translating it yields CASSGYGTAPNYGYTF.

This CDR3 reads CASSLRTAQQGLYGYTF. The CDR3 nucleotides are TGCGCCAGCAGCTTGCGGACAGCCCAGCAGGGGCTCTATGGCTACACCTTC. The chain is built from TRBV5-1 and TRBJ1-2, with D possibly being TRBD1 (6 bases). The V and J ends lost 1 base and 4 bases respectively, with 20 bases between them. Germline V gene data show CDR1 as SGHRS and CDR2 as YFSETQ. There are 17 residues in the CDR3. Complete variable domain (other parts from reference TRBV5-1 and TRBJ1-2): KAGVTQTPRYLIKTRGQQVTLSCSPISGHRSVSWYQQTPGQGLQFLFEYFSETQRNKGNFPGRFSGRQFSNSRSEMNVSTLELGDSALYLCASSLRTAQQGLYGYTFGSGTRLTVV.